This T cell receptor beta chain originates from a study of CXCR3-negative and CXCR3-positive naive CD8 T cells. As to this clonotype: Its cognate antigen is unknown.

Via 5' RACE with UMI labels, TRB cDNA libraries were prepared. TCRdb reprocessed the 5' RACE reads, keeping one entry per CDR3 protein, no DNA. Its table records tens of thousands of distinct CDR3 sequences. Every individual CD8+ T cell subset underwent sorting in triplicate at 270,000 or so cells apiece. Germline lookup yields CDR1 SEHNR and CDR2 FQNEAQ (reference sequence). The length of the CDR3 is 16 residues. General study results and limits: Comparison of naive subsets found surface CD5 to be comparable, and TCR strength was inferred on the basis of TRB CDR3 properties. CXCR3-negative and CXCR3-positive naive cells shared comparable TRBV-TRBJ usage, but memory cells did not.

The chain links TRBV7-9 to TRBJ2-3; lacking DNA, the TRBD2 call made by TCRdb goes unchecked. Material: naive CXCR3- CD8+ T cells from blood. Subset in this sample: CD45RO-CCR7+CD27+CD95- naive CD8+ T cells lacking CXCR3 (TNR3-). The sequence was obtained from a human donor in good health. Some clones in this sample may be carry-over from other donors' samples. The CDR3: CASSLPRGGGTDTQYF. Combining the CDR3 with reference TRBV7-9 and TRBJ2-3 gives the whole variable domain DTGVSQNPRHKITKRGQNVTFRCDPISEHNRLYWYRQTLGQGPEFLTYFQNEAQLEKSRLLSDRFSAERPKGSFSTLEIQRTEQGDSAMYLCASSLPRGGGTDTQYFGPGTRLTVL.